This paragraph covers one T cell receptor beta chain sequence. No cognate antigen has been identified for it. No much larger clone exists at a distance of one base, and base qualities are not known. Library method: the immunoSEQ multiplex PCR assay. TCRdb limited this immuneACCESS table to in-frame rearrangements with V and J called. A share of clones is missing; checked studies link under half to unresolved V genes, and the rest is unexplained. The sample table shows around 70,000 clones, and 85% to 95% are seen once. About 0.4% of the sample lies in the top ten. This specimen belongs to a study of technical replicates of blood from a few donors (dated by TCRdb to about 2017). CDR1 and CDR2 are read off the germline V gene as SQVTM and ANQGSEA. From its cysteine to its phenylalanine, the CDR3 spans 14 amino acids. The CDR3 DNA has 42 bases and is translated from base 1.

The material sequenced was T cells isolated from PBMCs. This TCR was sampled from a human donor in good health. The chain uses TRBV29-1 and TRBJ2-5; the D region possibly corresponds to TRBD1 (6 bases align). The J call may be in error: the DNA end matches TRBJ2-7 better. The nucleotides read TGCAGCGTGAAGCCAGGGGACGTATCCTACGAGCAGTACTTC. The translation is CSVKPGDVSYEQYF.